The rows below give T cell receptor beta chains drawn from one sample of a study of a mutant IDH1 vaccine in newly diagnosed glioma. Measured with immunoSEQ multiplex PCR; TCRdb has only the in-frame clones, and not every one. The sample lists 35,000 to 40,000 clones, roughly 76% occurring once. These receptors' targets are unknown. Material: PBMCs, obtained from a glioma patient whose treatment included an IDH1 peptide vaccine. These TCRs come from a man aged 40-49 years with glioma. Each CDR3 is given without its conserved first and last residue. The order of the fields is clone size, V gene, J gene, CDR3 protein. Expanded clones get a size class; other rows say once, few or many, or leave the size out.

clone_size: .; v_call: TRBV19; j_call: TRBJ1-3; cdr3_aa: ASSTVGGSGNTIY
clone_size: .; v_call: TRBV19; j_call: TRBJ1-2; cdr3_aa: ASRTPRGYT
clone_size: .; v_call: TRBV7-9; j_call: TRBJ2-1; cdr3_aa: ASSPLPSSYNEQF
clone_size: .; v_call: TRBV30; j_call: TRBJ2-1; cdr3_aa: AWSVGTTNNEQF
clone_size: few; v_call: TRBV6-6; j_call: TRBJ2-5; cdr3_aa: ASSPSGTAPETQY
clone_size: .; v_call: TRBV5-4; j_call: .; cdr3_aa: ASSPPEALTGEQY
clone_size: .; v_call: TRBV30; j_call: TRBJ2-1; cdr3_aa: AWRGQGMNEQF
clone_size: .; v_call: TRBV9; j_call: TRBJ2-1; cdr3_aa: ASSVEGQTQYNEQF
clone_size: .; v_call: TRBV15; j_call: TRBJ2-3; cdr3_aa: ATSRVGSTDTQY
clone_size: .; v_call: TRBV7-9; j_call: TRBJ2-1; cdr3_aa: ASSSDRGYEQF
clone_size: .; v_call: TRBV6-5; j_call: TRBJ2-5; cdr3_aa: ASRAGSGSQY
clone_size: .; v_call: TRBV30; j_call: TRBJ1-2; cdr3_aa: ARFTEAYGYT
clone_size: .; v_call: TRBV7-2; j_call: .; cdr3_aa: ASSLARTGTYEQY
clone_size: .; v_call: TRBV2; j_call: TRBJ2-1; cdr3_aa: ASSADSGRAPYNEQF
clone_size: .; v_call: TRBV6-1; j_call: TRBJ1-1; cdr3_aa: ATATGGLNTEAF
clone_size: .; v_call: TRBV7-2; j_call: TRBJ2-1; cdr3_aa: ASSFFRRDNEQF
clone_size: .; v_call: TRBV5-1; j_call: TRBJ2-3; cdr3_aa: ASYLAASTDTQY
clone_size: .; v_call: TRBV7-2; j_call: TRBJ2-5; cdr3_aa: ASSFKGAGTQY
clone_size: .; v_call: TRBV4-1; j_call: TRBJ1-2; cdr3_aa: ASCDLLSGGGYT
clone_size: .; v_call: TRBV2; j_call: TRBJ2-7; cdr3_aa: ASTAGRHYEQY
clone_size: few; v_call: TRBV4-3; j_call: TRBJ1-1; cdr3_aa: ASSQDIQATNTEAF
clone_size: .; v_call: TRBV5-6; j_call: TRBJ2-3; cdr3_aa: ASSSSSGGAVSDTQY
clone_size: .; v_call: TRBV15; j_call: TRBJ2-1; cdr3_aa: ATSRDLTSSNEQF
clone_size: few; v_call: TRBV6-5; j_call: TRBJ1-1; cdr3_aa: ASGTKGGAVEAF
clone_size: few; v_call: TRBV25-1; j_call: TRBJ1-1; cdr3_aa: ASSGVGGNTEAF
clone_size: .; v_call: TRBV28; j_call: TRBJ2-2; cdr3_aa: ASSLGIRQGGTGELF
clone_size: few; v_call: TRBV5-1; j_call: TRBJ2-1; cdr3_aa: ASSLVVGLSNEQF
clone_size: .; v_call: TRBV18; j_call: TRBJ2-7; cdr3_aa: ASSPPGHKGQY
clone_size: once; v_call: TRBV27; j_call: TRBJ2-7; cdr3_aa: ASSLSGSASYEQY
clone_size: .; v_call: TRBV28; j_call: TRBJ2-2; cdr3_aa: ASSFEREGTGELF
clone_size: .; v_call: TRBV19; j_call: TRBJ2-7; cdr3_aa: ASSIEGTFNEQY
clone_size: .; v_call: TRBV29-1; j_call: TRBJ2-7; cdr3_aa: SGSRQGHEQY
clone_size: .; v_call: TRBV29-1; j_call: .; cdr3_aa: SVPTGANAYEQY
clone_size: .; v_call: TRBV13; j_call: TRBJ2-7; cdr3_aa: ASSSRTATYEQY
clone_size: .; v_call: TRBV30; j_call: TRBJ2-7; cdr3_aa: AWTRQGAGEQY
clone_size: .; v_call: TRBV7-2; j_call: TRBJ2-7; cdr3_aa: ASSLDGRGRYEQY
clone_size: .; v_call: TRBV23-1; j_call: TRBJ2-5; cdr3_aa: ASSQSRQAEWETQY
clone_size: few; v_call: TRBV28; j_call: TRBJ2-7; cdr3_aa: ASSLNLAVLSYEQY
clone_size: few; v_call: TRBV28; j_call: TRBJ1-1; cdr3_aa: ASTQVRVAF
clone_size: .; v_call: TRBV10-3; j_call: TRBJ1-2; cdr3_aa: AISTDSESYGYT
clone_size: .; v_call: TRBV7-6; j_call: TRBJ2-3; cdr3_aa: ASSLGSGGPRSTDTQY
clone_size: .; v_call: TRBV7-9; j_call: TRBJ2-7; cdr3_aa: ASSLETGPSGEQY
clone_size: .; v_call: TRBV7-2; j_call: TRBJ2-7; cdr3_aa: ASSTRTGPYEQY
clone_size: .; v_call: TRBV6-9; j_call: TRBJ1-5; cdr3_aa: ASRGGQGGQPQH
clone_size: once; v_call: TRBV5-1; j_call: TRBJ2-5; cdr3_aa: ASSLWGETQY
clone_size: .; v_call: TRBV28; j_call: TRBJ1-2; cdr3_aa: ASSPPGQAYGYT
clone_size: .; v_call: TRBV5-5; j_call: TRBJ1-3; cdr3_aa: ASSYVTAGNTIY
clone_size: .; v_call: TRBV5-6; j_call: TRBJ2-2; cdr3_aa: ASSLAGQGSTGELF
clone_size: .; v_call: TRBV2; j_call: TRBJ1-4; cdr3_aa: ASSEVENEKLF
clone_size: few; v_call: TRBV2; j_call: TRBJ1-4; cdr3_aa: ATQGDGPLKKLF
clone_size: .; v_call: TRBV5-1; j_call: TRBJ1-5; cdr3_aa: ASSLGGMGSNQPQH
clone_size: .; v_call: TRBV11-3; j_call: TRBJ1-1; cdr3_aa: ASSLGRGSGTEAF